This T cell receptor (beta chain) emerged from a study of CD8 T cells in ankylosing spondylitis. Overall study results and limits: Characteristic of ankylosing spondylitis blood, it appeared, was a TCR beta motif comprising roughly eight highly homologous variants. As for the disease-linked clones, they showed a CD8+ phenotype and occurred at relatively low frequencies in peripheral blood. Enrichment of disease-linked clones was reportedly significant in matched ankylosing spondylitis synovial fluid.

Generation of TCR beta libraries employed quantitative 5'-RACE incorporating molecular barcodes. TCRdb independently ran MiXCR on the 5' RACE reads; one entry per CDR3 protein. This table has 750,000 to 850,000 distinct CDR3 sequences, about 10% appearing once. The CDR3 length is 13 residues. Germline V lookup: CDR1 SGHTA, CDR2 FQGNSA. V was shortened by 1 base and J by 3 bases, with 7 bases between the two germline ends. A word on this clonotype: No antigen is known for it.

Sequencing input: blood, either unsorted or a sorted T cell fraction (not recorded which). The TCR originated in a male donor with ankylosing spondylitis. The chain is built from TRBV7-2 and TRBJ2-7; unclear D gene. This CDR3 is CASSLDQNYEQYF. The CDR3 nucleotides are TGTGCCAGCAGCTTAGATCAGAACTACGAGCAGTACTTC.